The 30 T cell receptor beta chains below were found in one sample sequenced in a study of breast tumors, draining lymph nodes, adjacent tissues (dated by TCRdb to about 2016). Lymph node samples were obtained from the axillary draining lymph nodes of breast cancer patients. The method was multiplex PCR. Sequenced using an Illumina HiSeq 2000. TCRdb itself trimmed the public reads at Q25 with fastp, ran MiXCR and retained productive beta chains. Each record represents a unique CDR3 protein, reported with the most common genes and DNA among its rows. The sample records some 100,000 distinct CDR3 sequences, roughly 20% of which are singletons. Of the sample, roughly 1.2% falls within the top ten clones. The sequencing input was axillary lymph node tissue. The receptor set was obtained from a female donor with breast cancer. Some clones in this sample may be carry-over from other donors' samples.

V gene TRBV6-6 combines with J gene TRBJ2-7, with 11 nucleotides matching TRBD2. V gave up 7 bases and J gave up 4 bases; unmatched junction bases: 9. Germline loops: CDR1 MNHNY, CDR2 SVGAGI (reference sequence). The CDR3 runs 15 residues. Here the CDR3 DNA reads TGTGCCAGCATAGCGGGGGGGGACCTTTTGTACGAGCAGTACTTC. Its translation: CASIAGGDLLYEQYF.

This clonotype was picked up many times. V gene TRBV6-1 combines with J gene TRBJ2-2; TRBD2 aligns across 14 bases. The CDR3 sequence is 15 residues long. Per germline, CDR1 MNHNS and CDR2 SASEGT. The V gene end was trimmed by 8 bases and the J gene end by 3 bases; junction bases not matched to a gene: 2. The CDR3 DNA follows: TGTGCCAGCGGACTAGCGGGAGGATACACCGGGGAGCTGTTTTTT. Its translation is CASGLAGGYTGELFF.

This clonotype was seen only a few times. As DNA, the CDR3 is TGTGCCTGGATCCCGCTCCGGTTGGACAGGGCCCGGGCCGGGGGTGGCTACACCTTC. It encodes CAWIPLRLDRARAGGGYTF. The V call is TRBV30, the J call TRBJ1-2, with 8 positions matching TRBD1. Germline lookup yields CDR1 GTSNPN and CDR2 SVGIG (reference sequence). The length of the CDR3 is 19 residues. V shed 4 bases and J 7 bases; nucleotides not matched to a gene: 26. The full variable domain, its missing parts supplied by reference TRBV30 and TRBJ1-2, is SQTIHQWPATLVQPVGSPLSLECTVEGTSNPNLYWYRQAAGRGLQLLFYSVGIGQISSEVPQNLSASRPQDRQFILSSKKLLLSDSGFYLCAWIPLRLDRARAGGGYTFGSGTRLTVV.

In the case of this clonotype: One base away lies a much larger clone, so this may be a sequencing read error. The chain employs TRBV20-1 and TRBJ1-4; 8 bases are a match to TRBD1. Germline V gene data show CDR1 as DFQATT and CDR2 as SNEGSKA (reference sequence). There are 15 residues in the CDR3. CDR3 coding DNA: TGCAGTGCTAGAGATCGGGACAGGTTTAATGAAAAACTGGTTTTT. Translation: CSARDRDRFNEKLVF.

At least ten counts were recorded for this clonotype. The chain combines TRBV7-9 with TRBJ2-2; D is uncertain. V was trimmed by 2 bases and J by 9 bases, leaving 7 bases between them. The CDR3 has 12 residues. Germline CDR1 SEHNR, CDR2 FQNEAQ (reference sequence). CDR3 coding DNA: TGTGCCAGCAGCTTAAGTTACCGGGAGCTGTTTTTT. Protein sequence: CASSLSYRELFF. Drawing the rest from reference TRBV7-9 and TRBJ2-2, the complete variable domain is DTGVSQNPRHKITKRGQNVTFRCDPISEHNRLYWYRQTLGQGPEFLTYFQNEAQLEKSRLLSDRFSAERPKGSFSTLEIQRTEQGDSAMYLCASSLSYRELFFGEGSRLTVL.

This clonotype was counted many times. The chain carries TRBV24-1 and TRBJ2-7, with 7 bases matching TRBD1. The germline V gene has CDR1 KGHDR and CDR2 SFDVKD. This CDR3 comprises 15 residues. V lost 2 bases and J lost 4; bases outside the gene matches: 7. The CDR3, as DNA: TGTGCCACCAGTGATTCCCGGACAGGTTCGTACGAGCAGTACTTC. Translated: CATSDSRTGSYEQYF.

As regards this clonotype: The limits of the CDR3 on the DNA are not certain, so only TCRdb's listed CDR3 is given. V usage is TRBV11-2 and J usage is TRBJ2-3. A total of 15 residues make up the CDR3, ends included. Germline lookup yields CDR1 SGHAT and CDR2 FQNNGV. CDR3 residues: CASSLSRVGTGTQYF.

Remarks on this clonotype: Just one base apart from a much larger clone, this may be a read error. The chain combines TRBV5-1 with TRBJ2-5; 7 bases agree with TRBD2. Germline CDR1 and CDR2: SGHRS and YFSETQ. This CDR3 has 14 residues. The CDR3 sequence is CAGSHTSDQETQYF. The DNA for the CDR3 is TGCGCCGGCAGCCATACTAGCGACCAAGAGACCCAGTACTTC.

On this clonotype itself: At one boundary the junction diverges from the germline segment, which might be a read error. V is TRBV9 and J is TRBJ1-1; D ambiguous. The CDR3 runs 14 residues. Germline V gene sequence: CDR1 SGDLS, CDR2 YYNGEE. The CDR3 DNA follows: TGTGCCAGCAGCGCCACCACCGGGCCTACTGAGGCTTTCTTT. This gives the protein CASSATTGPTEAFF.

This clonotype has ten or more counts. The J gene is TRBJ2-3, the V gene TRBV24-1; D is undetermined. The germline CDR1 and CDR2 sequences are KGHDR and SFDVKD. The CDR3 is 14 residues long. With 6 bases removed from V and 1 base from J, the gap between germline ends came to 10 bases. The chain's CDR3 is CATSPIGRTDTQYF. The CDR3 region has the DNA TGTGCCACCAGTCCTATCGGGCGCACAGATACGCAGTATTTT.

There are a few counts of this clonotype. The chain links TRBV27 to TRBJ2-1; D is perhaps TRBD2 (6 bases). V was pared by 3 bases and J by 0 bases, with 9 bases between. Germline V gene lookup returns CDR1 MNHEY and CDR2 SMNVEV (reference sequence). This CDR3 comprises 15 residues. The CDR3 DNA follows: TGTGCCAGCAGTTTCGCGGGGCCCTCCTACAATGAGCAGTTCTTC. Translated, it gives CASSFAGPSYNEQFF.

The table lists this clonotype with many counts. The chain recombines TRBV15 with TRBJ1-3, with a tentative D call TRBD1 (5 bases). The V gene lost 7 bases and the J gene lost 0 bases, with 13 bases spanning the gap. Germline CDR1 reads LNHNV; CDR2 reads YYDKDF (reference sequence). CDR3 length: 15 amino acids. CDR3: CATKTDYNSGNTIYF. In DNA, the CDR3 is TGTGCCACCAAGACAGACTATAACTCTGGAAACACCATATATTTT. The entire variable domain, with the rest obtained from reference TRBV15 and TRBJ1-3, is as follows: DAMVIQNPRYQVTQFGKPVTLSCSQTLNHNVMYWYQQKSSQAPKLLFHYYDKDFNNEADTPDNFQSRRPNTSFCFLDIRSPGLGDTAMYLCATKTDYNSGNTIYFGEGSWLTVV.

Concerning this clonotype itself: Being one base from a much bigger clone, this may be a read error. The chain links TRBV14 to TRBJ2-1; D possibly corresponds to TRBD2 (6 bases). Germline V gene sequence: CDR1 SGHDN, CDR2 FVKESK. The CDR3 consists of 16 residues. DNA of the CDR3: TGTGCCAGCAGCCAAGAGGCGGGGCGGAACTACAATGAGAAGTTCTTC. Translating it yields CASSQEAGRNYNEKFF.

This clonotype came up many times. The V call is TRBV20-1, the J call TRBJ2-5; 14 nucleotides agree with TRBD2. Germline V gives CDR1 DFQATT, CDR2 SNEGSKA (reference sequence). J lost 1 base, V lost 3 bases, and 4 bases had no gene match. This CDR3 spans 16 amino acids. The CDR3 DNA follows: TGCAGTGCTAGGTTAGGGACTAGCGGGGGCCAAGAGACCCAGTACTTC. Protein product: CSARLGTSGGQETQYF.

In this sample, this clonotype turned up many times. In nucleotides, the CDR3 is TGTGCCAGCAGCAGGGCAGACCAAGAGACCCAGTACTTC. Its protein is CASSRADQETQYF. V and J are TRBV14 and TRBJ2-5; D unclear. CDR3 size: 13 residues. Per the germline V gene, CDR1 is SGHDN and CDR2 is FVKESK. V shed 5 bases and J shed 0 bases, with 7 bases lying between them.

This clonotype occurred many times. The genes are TRBV19 and TRBJ2-7, with D possibly matching TRBD1 (6 bases). V lost 1 base, J lost 3 bases, and 10 bases lay in between. Germline V gives CDR1 LNHDA, CDR2 SQIVND (reference sequence). CDR3 length equals 14 residues. CDR3 coding DNA: TGTGCCAGTAGTATAGCCGGACAGATCTACGAGCAGTACTTC. This codes for CASSIAGQIYEQYF.

In regard to this clonotype: Being one base from a much bigger clone, this may be a read error. The chain uses TRBV7-6 and TRBJ2-1; 11 bases match TRBD2. From germline, CDR1 is SGHVS and CDR2 FNYEAQ. V was clipped by 5 bases and J by 6 bases; unmatched bases: 9. CDR3 length equals 16 residues. The CDR3 reads CASSELAGAKCNEQFF. The CDR3 DNA is TGTGCCAGCAGCGAACTAGCGGGGGCGAAGTGCAATGAGCAGTTCTTC.

The genes are TRBV27 and TRBJ2-6; 9 nucleotides agree with TRBD1. Trimming cost V 3 bases and J 0 bases; bases outside gene matches: 3. Per the germline V gene, CDR1 is MNHEY and CDR2 is SMNVEV (reference sequence). The CDR3 length is 17 residues. The CDR3 spells CASSFVTGGSGANVLTF. The CDR3 region has the DNA TGTGCCAGCAGTTTCGTGACAGGGGGCTCTGGGGCCAACGTCCTGACTTTC.

Many counts were recorded for this clonotype. Here the CDR3 DNA reads TGCGCCAGCTCACGGGGGCCCCGGGTAACGTCACAAGATACGCAGTATTTT. This codes for CASSRGPRVTSQDTQYF. The V and J genes are TRBV5-1 and TRBJ2-3, with D possibly being TRBD1 or TRBD2 (6 bases each). Germline values: CDR1 SGHRS, CDR2 YFSETQ. Trimming cost V 7 bases and J 5 bases, with 26 bases left between them. This CDR3 is built from 17 residues. The full variable domain, rest sourced from reference TRBV5-1 and TRBJ2-3, is KAGVTQTPRYLIKTRGQQVTLSCSPISGHRSVSWYQQTPGQGLQFLFEYFSETQRNKGNFPGRFSGRQFSNSRSEMNVSTLELGDSALYLCASSRGPRVTSQDTQYFGPGTRLTVL.

This clonotype showed up just once. The chain combines TRBV25-1 with TRBJ2-1, with D possibly matching TRBD2 (7 bases). V was cut by 3 bases and J by 4 bases, with 25 bases left in between. Germline CDR1 reads MGHDK; CDR2 reads SYGVNS. The CDR3 covers 19 residues. The CDR3 DNA reads TGTGCCAGCAGTGAGAGGGGGGGGCACTACAATGAGGGTTACAATGAGCAGTTCTTC. Encoded protein: CASSERGGHYNEGYNEQFF.

This clonotype was observed at least ten times. This chain joins TRBV12-3 or TRBV12-4 and TRBJ2-1; 10 bases map to TRBD2. This CDR3 spans 16 amino acids. Losses at the gene ends were 3 bases for V and 4 bases for J; bases not matched to a gene: 6. The CDR3 region has the DNA TGTGCCAGCAGTTTCGGACTAGCGGATTTATACAATGAGCAGTTCTTC. It codes for CASSFGLADLYNEQFF.

This clonotype was recorded many times. V gene TRBV4-1 combines with J gene TRBJ2-3, with TRBD1 matching 7 bases. V shed 2 bases and J 4 bases; nucleotides not matched to a gene: 9. The CDR3 is made up of 16 amino acids. Germline V gene lookup returns CDR1 MGHRA and CDR2 YSYEKL. As DNA, the CDR3 is TGCGCCAGCAGCCAACCATTACAGGGGATCGCAGATACGCAGTATTTT. Translating gives CASSQPLQGIADTQYF.

Many counts were recorded for this clonotype. The V and J genes are TRBV20-1 and TRBJ1-4; D uncertain. Trimming took 0 bases from V and 8 from J, leaving 16 bases between them. CDR1 and CDR2 from the germline V gene are DFQATT and SNEGSKA (reference sequence). This CDR3 is 15 amino acids long. DNA for the CDR3: TGCAGTGCTAGAGATCTTGGGAGTGGTGGGGAAAAACTGTTTTTT. Protein product: CSARDLGSGGEKLFF.

Many counts were recorded for this clonotype. The chain has TRBV20-1 and TRBJ2-5; the D is unclear. V dropped 6 bases and J dropped 2 bases, with 13 bases sitting between them. This CDR3 is built from 13 residues. In germline, CDR1 is DFQATT, CDR2 SNEGSKA (reference sequence). DNA for the CDR3: TGCAGTGCCACTCGGACGGAACAAGAGACCCAGTACTTC. This encodes CSATRTEQETQYF.

This clonotype was picked up many times. The rearrangement uses TRBV13 and TRBJ2-5; unclear D gene. The ends were cut back, 7 bases at V and 5 bases at J, with 14 bases in the middle. The CDR3 length is 13 residues. Germline assignment: CDR1 PRHDT and CDR2 FYEKMQ (reference sequence). CDR3 sequence reads: CASKIFSRETQYF. For the CDR3, the DNA is TGTGCCAGCAAGATTTTCAGTAGGGAGACCCAGTACTTC.

This clonotype occurred many times. The chain has TRBV30 and TRBJ1-2, with D uncertain. The V gene lost 3 bases and the J gene lost 3 bases, with 14 bases spanning the gap. Germline values: CDR1 GTSNPN, CDR2 SVGIG (reference sequence). CDR3 length: 14 amino acids. The CDR3 loop is CAWRLGFSDYGYTF. The CDR3 region has the DNA TGTGCCTGGAGGTTAGGGTTCTCTGACTATGGCTACACCTTC.

The rearrangement links TRBV20-1 to TRBJ2-2, with 9 bases that match TRBD2. Germline values: CDR1 DFQATT, CDR2 SNEGSKA (reference sequence). CDR3 size: 14 residues. V dropped 4 bases and J dropped 7; count of bases not matched to a gene: 7. CDR3 loop: CSAIGGRAGGELFF. CDR3 nucleotide sequence: TGCAGTGCTATAGGCGGGAGGGCGGGCGGGGAGCTGTTTTTT.

This clonotype was seen ten or more times. The chain couples TRBV13 to TRBJ2-2; 11 bases are a match to TRBD2. The CDR3 is 17 residues long. V shed 3 bases, J shed 6 bases, and the junction held 9 bases outside the gene matches. Germline CDR1 PRHDT, CDR2 FYEKMQ (reference sequence). The CDR3 region is CASSFSLAGLAAGELFF. The CDR3, as DNA: TGTGCCAGCAGCTTCTCTTTAGCGGGACTAGCGGCCGGGGAGCTGTTTTTT.

A single count supports this clonotype. A much larger clone differs by one base, so this may be a read error. The CDR3 DNA sequence: TGTGCCAGCAGACCGCGCGCGACAGATACGCAGTATTTT. Its translation: CASRPRATDTQYF. This chain uses TRBV13 with TRBJ2-3, with D unresolved. The CDR3 totals 13 residues. V lost 6 bases to trimming and J lost 3 bases, with 10 bases between them. Germline V gene data show CDR1 as PRHDT and CDR2 as FYEKMQ (reference sequence).

This clonotype has at least ten counts. CDR3 in amino acids: CASSPGGASNQPQHF. The CDR3 DNA reads TGTGCCAGCAGCCCAGGGGGCGCAAGCAATCAGCCCCAGCATTTT. The chain employs TRBV12-3 or TRBV12-4 and TRBJ1-5; 8 nucleotides align to TRBD1. This CDR3 region has 15 residues. V lost 6 bases and J lost 1; bases outside the gene matches: 5.